Below, 32 T cell receptor beta chains from the same sample are listed, as sequenced in a study of CD8+ T cells in alopecia areata. Sequencing relied on a cDNA template that was reverse transcribed from extracted RNA. Assay used: immunoSEQ multiplex PCR; TCRdb lists only in-frame clones, some missing. Among around 170,000 clones listed, around 51% were seen once. Treatment specified: oral pan-JAK inhibitor, 5-10 mg twice daily. Sample: CD8+ T cells sorted from blood, taken at approximately week 51, from a patient treated with tofacitinib. These receptors all come from a human donor with alopecia areata.

The chain combines TRBV4-3 with TRBJ2-3, with 9 nucleotides matching TRBD2. This CDR3 contains 16 residues. Germline CDR1 and CDR2: LGHNA and YSLEER. The V segment lost 3 bases and the J segment 0 bases; nucleotides outside the gene matches: 4. The CDR3 here is CASSQESGGSTDTQYF. The CDR3 DNA reads TGCGCCAGCAGCCAGGAGAGCGGGGGGAGCACAGATACGCAGTATTTT.

This rearrangement joins TRBV6-5 to TRBJ1-6; D call uncertain. V lost 6 bases and J lost 8, with 11 bases in between. CDR1 and CDR2 from the germline V gene are MNHEY and SVGAGI. The CDR3 extends over 13 amino acids. Written as DNA, the CDR3 is TGTGCCAGCAGCCCGGACGGGGATTCACCCCTCCACTTT. Protein product: CASSPDGDSPLHF.

The table lists this clone with a few counts. The CDR3 nucleotides read TGTGCCAGCAGTTACATCGGACAGGCCTCCTACGAGCAGTACTTC. Translating it yields CASSYIGQASYEQYF. This chain links TRBV6-5 with TRBJ2-7, with 7 bases identical to TRBD1. With V trimmed by 2 bases and J by 0 bases, 4 bases remained unmatched. There are 15 residues in the CDR3. Germline V gene lookup returns CDR1 MNHEY and CDR2 SVGAGI.

A few counts support this clone. The rearrangement links TRBV29-1 to TRBJ2-7; D unclear. CDR3 length: 10 amino acids. V shed 3 bases and J shed 7 bases, with 7 bases lying between them. Germline-derived CDR1 and CDR2 are SQVTM and ANQGSEA. The CDR3 loop reads CSVEEKEQYF. DNA of the CDR3: TGCAGCGTTGAGGAGAAGGAGCAGTACTTC.

As to this clone: Other DNA sequences from this sample encode an identical CDR3 as well. This chain connects TRBV13 to TRBJ1-2; a possible D gene is TRBD1 (6 bases). Trimming pared 0 bases from V and 4 bases from J, leaving 6 bases between. This CDR3 is 13 amino acids long. The germline V gene has CDR1 PRHDT and CDR2 FYEKMQ (reference sequence). The CDR3 DNA follows: TGTGCCAGCAGCTTAGGCAGGGGCTATGGCTACACCTTC. As protein: CASSLGRGYGYTF.

This clone is judged medium-sized. The chain combines TRBV5-4 with TRBJ2-7, with 7 bases lining up with TRBD1. V lost 3 bases and J lost 6; bases outside the gene matches: 9. The CDR3 consists of 14 residues. Germline assignment: CDR1 SGHNT and CDR2 YYREEE (reference sequence). The CDR3 DNA reads as TGTGCCAGCAGCTCGACCGAGGACAGGCTCGAGCAGTACTTC. Translated, it gives CASSSTEDRLEQYF.

The chain has TRBV5-1 and TRBJ1-1; no definite D call. The germline gives CDR1 SGHRS, CDR2 YFSETQ. The CDR3 spans 13 residues. V shed 2 bases and J shed 3 bases, with 8 bases lying between them. The CDR3 region is CASSFAGDTEAFF. As DNA, the CDR3 is TGCGCCAGCAGCTTCGCCGGGGACACTGAAGCTTTCTTT.

Points on this clone: Other DNA sequences in the sample encode the same CDR3. The J gene is TRBJ2-7, the V gene TRBV19; the D gene is possibly TRBD2 (6 bases). The germline gives CDR1 LNHDA, CDR2 SQIVND (reference sequence). V shed 3 bases and J shed 2 bases, with 8 bases lying between them. This CDR3 has 13 amino acids. CDR3 nucleotide sequence: TGTGCCAGTAGTATCGGAGGGGCCTACGAGCAGTACTTC. Amino acid sequence: CASSIGGAYEQYF.

This chain's CDR3 is CASSLSTTNEKLFF. The CDR3 nucleotides read TGTGCCAGCAGCCTATCGACAACTAATGAAAAACTGTTTTTT. This chain uses TRBV9 with TRBJ1-4; the D is unclear. In germline, CDR1 is SGDLS, CDR2 YYNGEE. V lost 4 bases and J 0 bases, leaving 7 bases between the germline ends. The CDR3 has 14 amino acids.

The chain recombines TRBV7-3 with TRBJ2-2; D not certain. The germline V gene has CDR1 SGHTA and CDR2 FQGTGA. V lost 1 base to trimming and J lost 4 bases, with 16 bases between them. The CDR3 is 17 residues long. The CDR3 sequence: CASSLSPMEESTGELFF. DNA of the CDR3: TGTGCCAGCAGCTTAAGCCCAATGGAAGAGAGCACCGGGGAGCTGTTTTTT.

This chain joins TRBV4-3 and TRBJ2-1; D is undetermined. V was trimmed by 0 bases and J by 8 bases, leaving 5 bases between them. Germline CDR1 is LGHNA and CDR2 is YSLEER. The CDR3 length is 12 residues. DNA for the CDR3: TGCGCCAGCAGCCAAGATTCGGATGAGCAGTTCTTC. Encoded protein: CASSQDSDEQFF.

V and J are TRBV5-1 and TRBJ2-3; D might be TRBD1 (6 bases). CDR3 length equals 14 residues. Trimming shortened V by 4 bases and J by 6 bases, and 15 bases separated the two germline ends. Germline V lookup: CDR1 SGHRS, CDR2 YFSETQ. CDR3 nucleotide sequence: TGCGCCAGCAGCCCAGACAGGAACGAGGATACGCAGTATTTT. Residues: CASSPDRNEDTQYF.

This clone was recorded only once. The chain joins TRBV6-5 to TRBJ2-7; 7 nucleotides agree with TRBD2. V trimming: 0 bases; J trimming: 3 bases; junction bases outside the gene matches: 8. The CDR3 totals 16 residues. Germline V gene sequence: CDR1 MNHEY, CDR2 SVGAGI. The CDR3 protein is CASSYSIGTTIYEQYF. The CDR3 coding sequence is TGTGCCAGCAGTTACTCGATCGGGACTACAATCTACGAGCAGTACTTC.

The chain has TRBV7-2 and TRBJ2-7, with 11 bases identical to TRBD1. Germline V gene data show CDR1 as SGHTA and CDR2 as FQGNSA. J lost 4 bases, V lost 1 base, and 12 bases had no gene match. CDR3 size: 18 residues. The CDR3 is CASSLVGGQGAFVYEQYF. The CDR3 region has the DNA TGTGCCAGCAGCTTAGTCGGTGGACAGGGGGCTTTTGTTTACGAGCAGTACTTC.

This chain uses TRBV4-1 with TRBJ2-1, with a tentative D call TRBD2 (6 bases). This CDR3 is 15 amino acids long. Germline V lookup: CDR1 MGHRA, CDR2 YSYEKL. The V and J ends lost 4 bases and 4 bases respectively, with 14 bases between them. CDR3 coding DNA: TGCGCCAGCAGCCGAGTCCTAGCGAGTTACAATGAGCAGTTCTTC. Its translation is CASSRVLASYNEQFF.

This clone was recorded once. One junction end does not reproduce the germline sequence, and a read error may be involved. J is TRBJ2-5 and V is TRBV13, with D possibly TRBD2 on 6 matching bases. The germline V gene encodes CDR1 PRHDT and CDR2 FYEKMQ (reference sequence). The CDR3 contains 16 residues. The CDR3 region is CASSLGPGGGSETQYF. The CDR3 DNA is TGTGCCAGCAGCCTAGGGCCCGGGGGAGGAAGTGAGACCCAGTACTTC.

The sample holds a few counts of this clone. The gene calls are TRBV5-6 and TRBJ1-2; no definite D call. Germline-derived CDR1 and CDR2 are SGHDT and YYEEEE. CDR3 size: 17 residues. V was shortened by 0 bases and J by 4 bases, with 19 bases between the two germline ends. This CDR3 reads CASSLGPVSGYGYGYTF. As DNA, the CDR3 is TGTGCCAGCAGCTTGGGTCCGGTCTCCGGGTACGGCTATGGCTACACCTTC. The whole variable domain, remainder taken from reference TRBV5-6 and TRBJ1-2, is DAGVTQSPTHLIKTRGQQVTLRCSPKSGHDTVSWYQQALGQGPQFIFQYYEEEERQRGNFPDRFSGHQFPNYSSELNVNALLLGDSALYLCASSLGPVSGYGYGYTFGSGTRLTVV.

This sequence joins TRBV5-1 and TRBJ2-5, with D perhaps matching TRBD1 (6 bases). The CDR3 is 14 amino acids. CDR1 SGHRS and CDR2 YFSETQ come from the germline V gene. V was cut by 4 bases and J by 4 bases, with 14 bases left in between. CDR3 coding DNA: TGCGCCAGCAGCGGGGACAATTCGATAGAGACCCAGTACTTC. Amino acid sequence: CASSGDNSIETQYF.

The gene calls are TRBV6-5 and TRBJ2-7; D not resolved. The CDR3 is made up of 11 amino acids. The V and J ends lost 0 bases and 5 bases respectively, with 2 bases between them. Germline V gives CDR1 MNHEY, CDR2 SVGAGI. The CDR3 is CASSYSDEQYF. CDR3 nucleotide sequence: TGTGCCAGCAGTTACTCGGACGAGCAGTACTTC.

The chain combines TRBV5-1 with TRBJ1-4; no firm D call. This CDR3 has 13 amino acids. Germline CDR1 SGHRS, CDR2 YFSETQ. V was pared by 4 bases and J by 4 bases, with 8 bases between. The chain's CDR3 is CASSPYSNEKLFF. As DNA, the CDR3 is TGCGCCAGCAGCCCTTACAGTAATGAAAAACTGTTTTTT.

The rearrangement joins TRBV7-8 to TRBJ1-5; 10 bases are shared with TRBD1. Germline values: CDR1 SGHVS, CDR2 FQNEAQ. The CDR3 sequence is 14 residues long. V gave up 7 bases and J gave up 5 bases; unmatched junction bases: 5. The CDR3 DNA follows: TGTGCCAGCACCTCCGGACAGGGGGATCAGCCCCAGCATTTT. Translated: CASTSGQGDQPQHF.

J is TRBJ1-1 and V is TRBV6-5; perhaps TRBD1 as D (6 bases). This CDR3 spans 11 amino acids. Germline V lookup: CDR1 MNHEY, CDR2 SVGAGI. The V end was cut by 11 bases, the J end by 10 bases, with 17 bases between. Here the CDR3 reads CASAGPRGAFF. The DNA of the CDR3 is TGTGCCTCGGCAGGCCCCAGGGGAGCTTTCTTT.

This clone was counted a few times. The CDR3 bases are TGTGCCACCAGCAGAGAGAGGGGGCGAAACTATGGCTACACCTTC. It is translated as CATSRERGRNYGYTF. The chain links TRBV15 to TRBJ1-2; 7 bases match TRBD1. Germline V gene sequence: CDR1 LNHNV, CDR2 YYDKDF (reference sequence). V was clipped by 0 bases and J by 2 bases; unmatched bases: 3. The CDR3 sequence is 15 residues long.

The chain is built from TRBV29-1 and TRBJ1-2; 9 positions match TRBD1. The germline V gene encodes CDR1 SQVTM and CDR2 ANQGSEA. V gave up 1 base and J gave up 3 bases; unmatched junction bases: 9. CDR3 length equals 16 residues. Written as DNA, the CDR3 is TGCAGCGTTGAAGGGGACAGGGCTACCTGGGACTATGGCTACACCTTC. Translated: CSVEGDRATWDYGYTF. The full variable domain, in which reference TRBV29-1 and TRBJ1-2 provide the parts outside the CDR3, is SAVISQKPSRDICQRGTSLTIQCQVDSQVTMMFWYRQQPGQSLTLIATANQGSEATYESGFVIDKFPISRPNLTFSTLTVSNMSPEDSSIYLCSVEGDRATWDYGYTFGSGTRLTVV.

This clone was observed a single time. The genes are TRBV7-9 and TRBJ2-2; 8 bases are a match to TRBD1. The CDR3 has 15 amino acids. From germline, CDR1 is SEHNR and CDR2 FQNEAQ (reference sequence). With 10 bases clipped from V and 4 bases from J, the junction kept 11 bases outside the gene matches. As DNA, the CDR3 is TGTGCCACAGTCTCGACAGGGGCTGTCACCGGGGAGCTGTTTTTT. Translating it yields CATVSTGAVTGELFF. Together with reference TRBV7-9 and TRBJ2-2, the CDR3 gives the full variable domain: DTGVSQNPRHKITKRGQNVTFRCDPISEHNRLYWYRQTLGQGPEFLTYFQNEAQLEKSRLLSDRFSAERPKGSFSTLEIQRTEQGDSAMYLCATVSTGAVTGELFFGEGSRLTVL.

This chain uses TRBV9 with TRBJ1-6; 7 bases line up with TRBD1. The germline gives CDR1 SGDLS, CDR2 YYNGEE. The length of the CDR3 is 16 residues. Losses at the gene ends were 3 bases for V and 8 bases for J; bases not matched to a gene: 11. The CDR3 region is CASSAYGTASDSPLHF. For the CDR3, the DNA is TGTGCCAGCAGCGCTTACGGGACAGCGAGTGATTCACCCCTCCACTTT.

This chain connects TRBV11-2 to TRBJ1-1, with 11 nucleotides matching TRBD1. Germline assignment: CDR1 SGHAT and CDR2 FQNNGV. The J segment lost 5 bases and the V segment lost 9 bases, leaving 8 bases of the junction unmatched. The CDR3 runs 14 residues. The CDR3 loop reads CASPGQGAGTEAFF. CDR3 coding DNA: TGTGCCAGTCCTGGACAGGGGGCTGGTACTGAAGCTTTCTTT.

The chain recombines TRBV6-5 with TRBJ1-5; D possibly corresponds to TRBD1 (5 bases). This CDR3 contains 13 residues. Per the germline V gene, CDR1 is MNHEY and CDR2 is SVGAGI. CDR3 bases: TGTGCTGTGGGGCAGGGCGGAAATCAGCCCCAGCATTTT. This translates into CAVGQGGNQPQHF.

This clone was counted only a few times. V and J are TRBV2 and TRBJ1-2; possibly TRBD1 for D (6 bases). The CDR3 runs to 12 residues. Trimming removed 10 bases from V and 2 bases from J, with 11 bases in between. Per germline, CDR1 SNHLY and CDR2 FYNNEI. The CDR3 here is CATGETNYGYTF. CDR3 sequence (DNA): TGTGCCACAGGGGAAACCAACTATGGCTACACCTTC.

This clone was picked up a small number of times. The genes are TRBV4-3 and TRBJ2-7; 12 nucleotides align to TRBD2. CDR1 is LGHNA, CDR2 YSLEER, per germline. The CDR3 has 16 residues. Germline trimming cut 0 bases from V and 4 bases from J; bases unmatched to any gene: 4. CDR3 nucleotide sequence: TGCGCCAGCAGCCAAGACGGGACTAGCGGGCCTTACGAGCAGTACTTC. Protein product: CASSQDGTSGPYEQYF.

This chain uses TRBV7-6 with TRBJ2-5, with D hard to call. V lost 1 base and J lost 2, with 5 bases in between. Per germline, CDR1 SGHVS and CDR2 FNYEAQ. This CDR3 is 13 amino acids long. As DNA, the CDR3 is TGTGCCAGCAGCTTAGGCTCACAAGAGACCCAGTACTTC. Residues: CASSLGSQETQYF.

This clone was counted a few times. The chain carries TRBV18 and TRBJ2-7, with D perhaps TRBD1 (6 bases). CDR1 KGHSH and CDR2 LQKENI come from the germline V gene. V lost 8 bases and J lost 2, with 13 bases in between. CDR3 size: 13 residues. The CDR3 reads CASGPTGAYEQYF. The CDR3 nucleotides are TGTGCCAGCGGGCCGACAGGCGCCTACGAGCAGTACTTC.